This T cell receptor beta chain emerged from a study of glioma-infiltrating T cells. The CDR3 is made up of 14 amino acids. The V gene's germline CDR1 is MGHRA and CDR2 YSYEKL. Trimming took 4 bases from V and 2 from J; bases not matched to a gene: 5. The iRepertoire nested amplicon-rescue multiplex PCR amplified TCR alpha and beta CDR3s from RNA. TCRdb ran MiXCR on the multiplex PCR reads and lists one entry per CDR3 protein. The profile covers 84,000 or so distinct CDR3 sequences, with 23% appearing a single time and 6.7% taken by the ten largest. This clonotype was picked up many times. This clonotype was obtained from a human donor with low-grade glioma or glioblastoma, undergoing nonglioma brain surgery, or in good health (not recorded which). The sample consisted of glioma tissue, nonneoplastic brain tissue, or PBMCs (not recorded which). The rearrangement uses TRBV4-1 and TRBJ2-7; 7 bases line up with TRBD1. The DNA for the CDR3 is TGCGCCAGCAGCCCGACGGGACAGCCCTACGAGCAGTACTTC. Its translation: CASSPTGQPYEQYF.